Given below is one T cell receptor beta chain in context. Its specificity is unknown. Sample-barcoded 5' priming and a J-beta primer mix drove a second PCR of about 7 to 12 cycles. MiXCR was run by TCRdb on the 5' RACE reads, yielding one entry per CDR3 protein. The repertoire includes roughly 1,300,000 distinct CDR3 sequences, approximately 59% of them detected once, and 6.5% to 8.5% sits in the top ten. The source of the sample is a study of blood T cells in healthy people across ages. The germline CDR1 and CDR2 sequences are SQVTM and ANQGSEA. Trimming took off 0 bases at V and 2 bases at J, with 41 bases between the two ends. This CDR3 has 24 amino acids. Overall study findings and caveats: In these data, TCR beta diversity tracked strongly with naive T cell percentage.

The clonotype comes from a man in his late teens or twenties in good health. The sequencing sample was made of blood. The chain links TRBV29-1 to TRBJ2-7; a weak D match, TRBD2 (6 bases). DNA of the CDR3: TGCAGCGTTGAAGATAGGGAAGTGGTGGAGGGAAGCGACGGGAGCGGGCACATAACCTACGAGCAGTACTTC. This gives the protein CSVEDREVVEGSDGSGHITYEQYF.